This T cell receptor beta chain came from a study of T cell repertoires in cytomegalovirus infection. As for the study in general: Evidence of both CMV infection and a matching HLA type came from public TCR beta signatures. Overall study findings and caveats: Summed public TCR beta family frequency identified CMV carriers bearing the relevant HLA.

Each CDR3 protein is one row after TCRdb ran MiXCR on the reads. Among 450,000 to 550,000 distinct CDR3 sequences listed, more than 15% were seen once. Trimming took off 0 bases at V and 5 bases at J, with 11 bases between the two ends. There are 15 residues in the CDR3. CDR1 and CDR2 (germline): LNHNV, YYDKDF (reference sequence). Notes on this clonotype: Antigen specificity is unknown.

The chain carries TRBV15 and TRBJ1-5; D is possibly TRBD1 (5 bases). Input material: CD8+ T cells from PBMCs. The origin of this receptor is a human donor in good health (CMV status not recorded). Some clones in this sample may be carry-over from other donors' samples. The CDR3 here is CATSRDRGDYQPQHF. The CDR3 region has the DNA TGTGCCACCAGCAGAGATAGAGGGGATTATCAGCCCCAGCATTTT.